A selection of T cell receptor beta chains follows, all from one sample in a study of T cells in Graves' hyperthyroidism and ophthalmopathy. TCRdb analysed the multiplex PCR reads with MiXCR anew, one entry per CDR3 protein. The sample records about half a million distinct CDR3 sequences, 20% to 25% being singletons. The sample was blood. All receptors come from a man between 18 and 29 years old with Graves' hyperthyroidism. Both conserved end residues are part of each CDR3. Fields, in order: J gene, D gene, clone size, V gene, CDR3 protein, CDR3 DNA. A D gene is named only where the DNA matches it firmly. The size of a clone is reported for some rows only, either as once, few or many, or as a class for expanded clones.

J gene: TRBJ2-4
D gene: .
clone size: few
V gene: TRBV14
CDR3 protein: CASSQRPQNIQYF
CDR3 DNA: TGTGCCAGCAGCCAGCGGCCCCAAAACATTCAGTACTTC

J gene: TRBJ2-7
D gene: TRBD2
clone size: .
V gene: TRBV12-3/TRBV12-4
CDR3 protein: CASSLSGGLAVEQYF
CDR3 DNA: TGTGCCAGCAGTTTAAGCGGGGGACTAGCGGTTGAGCAGTACTTC

J gene: TRBJ2-5
D gene: .
clone size: many
V gene: TRBV12-3/TRBV12-4
CDR3 protein: CASSQQETQYF
CDR3 DNA: TGTGCCAGCAGCCAACAAGAGACCCAGTACTTC

J gene: TRBJ2-7
D gene: TRBD1
clone size: many
V gene: TRBV2
CDR3 protein: CASRQGIYEQYF
CDR3 DNA: TGTGCCTCCCGACAGGGAATCTACGAGCAGTACTTC

J gene: TRBJ1-1
D gene: .
clone size: many
V gene: TRBV20-1
CDR3 protein: CSATQSGAAEAFF
CDR3 DNA: TGCAGTGCTACCCAGTCGGGGGCCGCTGAAGCTTTCTTT

J gene: TRBJ1-6
D gene: TRBD1
clone size: .
V gene: TRBV12-3/TRBV12-4
CDR3 protein: CASTFGDRENSPLHF
CDR3 DNA: TGTGCCAGCACCTTTGGGGACAGGGAGAATTCACCCCTCCACTTT

J gene: TRBJ1-3
D gene: .
clone size: many
V gene: TRBV12-3/TRBV12-4
CDR3 protein: CASSLTGPLASGNTIYF
CDR3 DNA: TGTGCCAGCAGTTTAACCGGGCCGCTGGCTTCTGGAAACACCATATATTTT

J gene: TRBJ2-7
D gene: .
clone size: .
V gene: TRBV28
CDR3 protein: CASSLSGTGPYEQYF
CDR3 DNA: TGTGCCAGCAGTTTATCCGGGACGGGGCCCTACGAGCAGTACTTC

J gene: TRBJ1-1
D gene: .
clone size: many
V gene: TRBV6-2/TRBV6-3
CDR3 protein: CASSLLPGFGTEAFF
CDR3 DNA: TGTGCCAGCAGTCTCTTACCAGGGTTCGGCACTGAAGCTTTCTTT

J gene: TRBJ2-5
D gene: .
clone size: few
V gene: TRBV19
CDR3 protein: CASSPHRVGEETQYF
CDR3 DNA: TGTGCCAGTAGTCCCCACAGGGTAGGAGAAGAGACCCAGTACTTC

J gene: TRBJ1-1
D gene: .
clone size: many
V gene: TRBV12-3/TRBV12-4
CDR3 protein: CASSRTVGAEAFF
CDR3 DNA: TGTGCCAGCAGTCGGACCGTAGGGGCTGAAGCTTTCTTT

J gene: TRBJ2-7
D gene: .
clone size: .
V gene: TRBV20-1
CDR3 protein: CSARMEGSYEQYF
CDR3 DNA: TGCAGTGCTAGAATGGAGGGCTCCTACGAGCAGTACTTC

J gene: TRBJ2-4
D gene: TRBD2
clone size: many
V gene: TRBV6-1
CDR3 protein: CASSEAGASGGREQNIQYF
CDR3 DNA: TGTGCCAGCAGTGAAGCGGGCGCTAGCGGGGGGCGGGAACAAAACATTCAGTACTTC

J gene: TRBJ2-3
D gene: TRBD2
clone size: few
V gene: TRBV24-1
CDR3 protein: CATSDLAGRGTDTQYF
CDR3 DNA: TGTGCCACCAGTGATCTAGCGGGCCGGGGCACAGATACGCAGTATTTT

J gene: TRBJ2-5
D gene: .
clone size: many
V gene: TRBV6-1
CDR3 protein: CASSLSLPLIETQYF
CDR3 DNA: TGTGCCAGCAGCCTCTCACTCCCTTTAATAGAGACCCAGTACTTC

J gene: TRBJ2-7
D gene: .
clone size: .
V gene: TRBV11-2
CDR3 protein: CASSFFRQGIYEQYF
CDR3 DNA: TGTGCCAGCAGCTTTTTCAGGCAGGGGATCTACGAGCAGTACTTC

J gene: TRBJ2-7
D gene: .
clone size: few
V gene: TRBV5-6
CDR3 protein: CASRQLLSYEQYF
CDR3 DNA: TGTGCCAGCAGACAGCTCCTCTCCTACGAGCAGTACTTC

J gene: TRBJ1-1
D gene: TRBD1
clone size: .
V gene: TRBV6-1
CDR3 protein: CASSQDRLATEAFF
CDR3 DNA: TGTGCCAGCAGCCAGGACAGGTTGGCCACTGAAGCTTTCTTT

J gene: TRBJ2-7
D gene: .
clone size: few
V gene: TRBV28
CDR3 protein: CASSSRSSIYEQYF
CDR3 DNA: TGTGCCAGCAGCTCTCGTTCCAGTATATACGAGCAGTACTTC

J gene: TRBJ1-2
D gene: .
clone size: few
V gene: TRBV5-1
CDR3 protein: CASSLNPLYGYTF
CDR3 DNA: TGCGCCAGCAGCTTGAACCCTTTGTATGGCTACACCTTC

J gene: TRBJ2-7
D gene: .
clone size: .
V gene: TRBV6-5
CDR3 protein: CASSYSGPDVGYEQYF
CDR3 DNA: TGTGCCAGCAGTTACTCCGGACCGGACGTAGGCTACGAGCAGTACTTC

J gene: TRBJ1-1
D gene: .
clone size: .
V gene: TRBV2
CDR3 protein: CASSETGLGEEAFF
CDR3 DNA: TGTGCCAGCAGTGAAACTGGGCTAGGGGAAGAAGCTTTCTTT

J gene: TRBJ1-1
D gene: TRBD1
clone size: many
V gene: TRBV6-5
CDR3 protein: CASRRTGEAEAFF
CDR3 DNA: TGTGCCAGCAGGAGGACAGGGGAGGCTGAAGCTTTCTTT

J gene: TRBJ1-2
D gene: TRBD1
clone size: .
V gene: TRBV12-3/TRBV12-4
CDR3 protein: CASAPGTGTGGYTF
CDR3 DNA: TGTGCCAGCGCCCCCGGGACAGGGACGGGCGGCTACACCTTC

J gene: TRBJ1-2
D gene: TRBD1
clone size: many
V gene: TRBV6-5
CDR3 protein: CASRYSTGSGYTF
CDR3 DNA: TGTGCCAGCAGATATTCGACAGGGAGTGGCTACACCTTC

J gene: TRBJ2-2
D gene: .
clone size: many
V gene: TRBV15
CDR3 protein: CATMARDKGSGELFF
CDR3 DNA: TGTGCCACCATGGCACGGGACAAAGGCAGCGGGGAGCTGTTTTTT

J gene: TRBJ1-4
D gene: .
clone size: many
V gene: TRBV20-1
CDR3 protein: CSAPGEEDEKLFF
CDR3 DNA: TGCAGTGCTCCGGGGGAGGAAGATGAAAAACTGTTTTTT

J gene: TRBJ1-2
D gene: .
clone size: many
V gene: TRBV19
CDR3 protein: CASSIKANGYTF
CDR3 DNA: TGTGCCAGTAGTATCAAGGCAAACGGCTACACCTTC

J gene: TRBJ1-5
D gene: .
clone size: few
V gene: TRBV4-1
CDR3 protein: CASSPWKGSNQPQHF
CDR3 DNA: TGCGCCAGCAGCCCCTGGAAAGGCTCCAATCAGCCCCAGCATTTT

J gene: TRBJ1-2
D gene: .
clone size: many
V gene: TRBV6-5
CDR3 protein: CASSYDEPVGIYGYTF
CDR3 DNA: TGTGCCAGCAGTTACGACGAGCCAGTAGGCATCTATGGCTACACCTTC

J gene: TRBJ2-7
D gene: TRBD1
clone size: few
V gene: TRBV19
CDR3 protein: CASGQGDSYEQYF
CDR3 DNA: TGTGCCAGCGGACAGGGGGATTCCTACGAGCAGTACTTC

J gene: TRBJ1-2
D gene: .
clone size: many
V gene: TRBV2
CDR3 protein: CASSAIGSNYGYTF
CDR3 DNA: TGTGCCAGCAGTGCGATAGGTTCTAACTATGGCTACACCTTC

J gene: TRBJ1-2
D gene: TRBD1
clone size: many
V gene: TRBV11-2
CDR3 protein: CASSLGTGSSNYGYTF
CDR3 DNA: TGTGCCAGCAGCTTGGGGACAGGGTCTTCGAACTATGGCTACACCTTC

J gene: TRBJ2-5
D gene: .
clone size: many
V gene: TRBV11-3
CDR3 protein: CASSLGVFAGAEQETQYF
CDR3 DNA: TGTGCCAGCAGCTTAGGAGTATTCGCGGGGGCCGAACAAGAGACCCAGTACTTC

J gene: TRBJ1-1
D gene: .
clone size: many
V gene: TRBV10-3
CDR3 protein: CAISQGLEAFF
CDR3 DNA: TGTGCCATCAGTCAGGGGCTGGAAGCTTTCTTT